This T cell receptor (beta chain) was captured in a study of blood T cell repertoires in COVID-19 (dated by TCRdb to between 2020 and 2021). With regard to the full study: Collaborator samples came from the United States, Italy and Spain and covered acute and convalescent phases of COVID-19. HLA class I and class II types, where available, came from metadata supplied by the sample provider rather than from assay-based typing. The prospective study material was composed of cDNA or gDNA derived from T cells, B-cell-depleted T cells, or PBMCs. Subjects who had been exposed to COVID-19, were actively infected with it, or had recovered from it provided the deeply sampled blood TCRbeta repertoires that made up the dataset. The samples were drawn from two sources: the first 160 participants of the ongoing ImmuneRACE study, and 1,200 or so subjects contributed by 6 global collaborators. The repertoires were released in a freely available public database meant as a resource for research on the immune response to SARS-CoV-2. The sample metadata nearly always contained a de-identified subject ID, COVID-19 status, age in years and sex. Summary of the overall study and its limitations: The amount of clinical and demographic metadata varied by source and participant and was provided uncurated.

The CDR3 numbers 14 residues from cysteine through phenylalanine. The CDR3 DNA has 42 bases and is translated from base 1. The germline V gene yields MGHDK for CDR1 and SYGVNS for CDR2. At the junction V is shortened by 7 bases and J by 7 bases, with 14 bases in between. A remark on this clone: Its antigen target is currently unknown. Within one base of it there is no much larger clone, and no base qualities were kept.

TCRbeta CDR3 regions were amplified from genomic DNA by means of the immunoSEQ Assay, a bias-controlled multiplex PCR. The study's own analysis went as follows. The number of nucleated cells in each sample was estimated from the amplification of reference gene primers within the assay. To quantify the absolute abundance of each unique TCRbeta CDR3 rearrangement, sequence reads were collapsed and filtered. Productive Simpson clonality was computed per sample as the square root of Simpson's diversity index over productive rearrangements. TCRdb's version of the immuneACCESS table is confined to in-frame rearrangements and falls short of the full clone set. An unresolved V gene accounts for under half of the shortfall where checked; the remainder is of unknown origin. That table furnishes V, J and clone size, whereas the DNA furnished D and trimming. The sample table holds tens of thousands of clones, of which around four fifths were seen once. 3% to 3.5% of the sample goes to the ten largest clones.

Collaborating institutions collected whole blood in K2EDTA tubes following their own protocols. Collaborator samples were shipped for TCRbeta analysis as frozen whole blood, isolated PBMCs, or DNA extracted from either sample type. This receptor was obtained from a man over 45 with acute or convalescent COVID-19. The specimen sequenced was peripheral blood. Recombination connected TRBV25-1 to TRBJ1-6; the D gene is possibly TRBD1, with 6 bases matching. In nucleotides, the sequence is TGTGCCAGCAATCGCCAGGGGTACAATTCACCCCTCCACTTT. Its product reads: CASNRQGYNSPLHF.